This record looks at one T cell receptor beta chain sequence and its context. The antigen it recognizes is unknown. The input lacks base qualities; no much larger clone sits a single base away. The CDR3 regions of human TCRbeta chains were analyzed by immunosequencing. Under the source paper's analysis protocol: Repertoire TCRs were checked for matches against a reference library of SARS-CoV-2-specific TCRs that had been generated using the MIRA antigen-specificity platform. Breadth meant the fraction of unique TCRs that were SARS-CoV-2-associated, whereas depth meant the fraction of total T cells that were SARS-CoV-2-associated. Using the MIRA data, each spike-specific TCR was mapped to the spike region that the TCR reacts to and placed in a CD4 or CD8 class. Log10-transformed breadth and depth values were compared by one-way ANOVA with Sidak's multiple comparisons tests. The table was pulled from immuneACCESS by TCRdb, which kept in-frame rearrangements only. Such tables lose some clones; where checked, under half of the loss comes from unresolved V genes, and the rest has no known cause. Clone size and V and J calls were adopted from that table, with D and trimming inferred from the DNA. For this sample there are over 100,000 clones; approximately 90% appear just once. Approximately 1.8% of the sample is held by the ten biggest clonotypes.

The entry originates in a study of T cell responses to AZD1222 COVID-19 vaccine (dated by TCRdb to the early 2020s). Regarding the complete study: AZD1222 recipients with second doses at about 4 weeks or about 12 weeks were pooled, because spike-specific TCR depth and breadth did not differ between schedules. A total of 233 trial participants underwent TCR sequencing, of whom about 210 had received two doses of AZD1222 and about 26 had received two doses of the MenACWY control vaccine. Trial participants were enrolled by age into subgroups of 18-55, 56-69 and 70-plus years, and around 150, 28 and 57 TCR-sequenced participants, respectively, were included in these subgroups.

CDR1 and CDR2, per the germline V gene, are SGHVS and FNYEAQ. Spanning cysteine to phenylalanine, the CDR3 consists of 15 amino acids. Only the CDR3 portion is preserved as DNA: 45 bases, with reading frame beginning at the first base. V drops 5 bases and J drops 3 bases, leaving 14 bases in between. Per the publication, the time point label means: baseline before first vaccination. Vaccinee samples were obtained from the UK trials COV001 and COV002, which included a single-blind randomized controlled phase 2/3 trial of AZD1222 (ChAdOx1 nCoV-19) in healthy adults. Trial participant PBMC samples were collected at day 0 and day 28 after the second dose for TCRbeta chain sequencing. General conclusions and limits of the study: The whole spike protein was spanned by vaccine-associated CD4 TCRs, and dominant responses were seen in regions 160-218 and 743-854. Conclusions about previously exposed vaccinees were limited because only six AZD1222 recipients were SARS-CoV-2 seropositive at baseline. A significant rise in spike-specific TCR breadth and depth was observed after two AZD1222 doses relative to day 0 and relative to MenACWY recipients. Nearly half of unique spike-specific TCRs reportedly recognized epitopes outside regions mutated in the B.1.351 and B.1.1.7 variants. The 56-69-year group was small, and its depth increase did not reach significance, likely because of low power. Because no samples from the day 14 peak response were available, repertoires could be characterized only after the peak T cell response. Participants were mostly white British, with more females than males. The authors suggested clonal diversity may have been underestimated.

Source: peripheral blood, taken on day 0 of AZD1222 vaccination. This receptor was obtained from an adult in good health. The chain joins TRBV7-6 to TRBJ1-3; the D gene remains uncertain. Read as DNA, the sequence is TGTGCCAGCAGCGCCCAAGGGAGCGGTGGAAACACCATATATTTT. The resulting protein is CASSAQGSGGNTIYF. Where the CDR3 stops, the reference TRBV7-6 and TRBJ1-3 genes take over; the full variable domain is GAGVSQSPRYKVTKRGQDVALRCDPISGHVSLYWYRQALGQGPEFLTYFNYEAQQDKSGLPNDRFSAERPEGSISTLTIQRTEQRDSAMYRCASSAQGSGGNTIYFGEGSWLTVV.